Only one count was recorded for the clone carrying this TCR beta chain. Its antigen remains unknown. The sample belongs to a study of siplizumab effects on memory and regulatory T cells. Across the study: Paired mixed lymphocyte reaction conditions consisted of siplizumab at roughly 1 ug/mL or no drug. General observations from the study: Only a minor fraction of alloreactive clones mapped to unstimulated subsets.

In germline, CDR1 is MNHEY, CDR2 SVGAGI. This CDR3 contains 13 residues. V was cut by 5 bases and J by 0 bases, with 8 bases left in between. Cocultured for less than seven days at 37°C were the mixed lymphocyte reaction cells. Per sample, 95,000 to 100,000 TCR templates underwent assay. Sequencing used immunoSEQ multiplex PCR; TCRdb keeps in-frame clones, though not all of them. The sample includes roughly 10,000 clones, about half of them seen just once. V and J are TRBV6-5 and TRBJ2-7; D not resolved. This clonotype was obtained from a human donor in good health; the cells came from an allogeneic mixed lymphocyte reaction. Sequencing was performed on CFSE-low (dividing) CD4+ T cells sorted from an allogeneic mixed lymphocyte reaction. CDR3 in amino acids: CASSRKSSYEQYF. The DNA for the CDR3 is TGTGCCAGCAGTCGTAAGAGCTCCTACGAGCAGTACTTC.